The table lists the clone carrying this TCR beta chain with a few counts. Its antigen is not known. The record originates from a study of vaccination and CD4 T cells after COVID-19. Treatment denoted: approximately 10-day PBMC culture with coronavirus spike peptide pools or control peptides (ViraFEST assay). Nucleocapsid antibody results, negative before and after vaccination, showed that healthy vaccine recipients had not previously had SARS-CoV-2 infection. Trimming took off 2 bases at V and 3 bases at J, with 14 bases between the two ends. Germline-derived CDR1 and CDR2 are MGHRA and YSYEKL. The CDR3 covers 15 residues. At the Johns Hopkins FTIC core, DNA taken from cultured CD4+ T cells was sequenced by way of the Oncomine TCR Beta short-read assay. TCRdb analysed the PCR reads with MiXCR anew, one entry per CDR3 protein. This sample has approximately 12,000 distinct CDR3 sequences, with 25% to 30% found just once.

This TCR was recovered from a human donor who received a COVID-19 vaccine. The chain joins TRBV4-1 to TRBJ2-7, with a tentative D call TRBD1 (5 bases). Sequenced material: CD4+ T cells from blood, cultured in vitro, taken before SARS-CoV-2 vaccination. CDR3 amino acids: CASSQTGTGDYEQYF. The CDR3, as DNA: TGCGCCAGCAGCCAAACGGGTACAGGCGACTACGAGCAGTACTTC.